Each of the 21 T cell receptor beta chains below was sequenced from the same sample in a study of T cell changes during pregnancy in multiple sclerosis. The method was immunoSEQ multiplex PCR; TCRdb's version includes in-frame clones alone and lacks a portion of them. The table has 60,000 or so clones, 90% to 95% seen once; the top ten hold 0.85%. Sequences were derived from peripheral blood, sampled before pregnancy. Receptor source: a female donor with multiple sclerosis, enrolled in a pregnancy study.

For the CDR3, the DNA is TGCGCCAGCAGCCAAGACAGGGCGTATGAGCAGTTCTTC. It encodes CASSQDRAYEQFF. This sequence joins TRBV4-3 and TRBJ2-1; tentative D call: TRBD1 (5 bases). This CDR3 has 13 residues. Germline values: CDR1 LGHNA, CDR2 YSLEER. Trimming stripped 0 bases from V and 8 bases from J, with 8 bases between.

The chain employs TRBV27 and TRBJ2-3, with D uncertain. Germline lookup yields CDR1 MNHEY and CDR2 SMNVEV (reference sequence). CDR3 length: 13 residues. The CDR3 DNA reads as TGTGCTCCCCCATGTCCATGCACAGATACGCAGTATTTT. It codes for CAPPCPCTDTQYF.

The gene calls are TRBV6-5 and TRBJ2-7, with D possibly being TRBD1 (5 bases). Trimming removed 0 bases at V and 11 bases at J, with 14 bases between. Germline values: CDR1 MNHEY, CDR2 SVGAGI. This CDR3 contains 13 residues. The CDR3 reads CASSYSQGLGEYF. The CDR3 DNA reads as TGTGCCAGCAGTTACTCGCAGGGCCTAGGGGAGTACTTC.

This chain's CDR3 is CASSPPGQGSYGYTF. The DNA of the CDR3 is TGTGCCAGTAGTCCTCCGGGACAGGGGTCCTATGGCTACACCTTC. The chain has TRBV19 and TRBJ1-2; TRBD1 aligns across 10 bases. V lost 5 bases to trimming and J lost 4 bases; unmatched junction nucleotides: 7. This CDR3 is built from 15 residues. Germline V gene data show CDR1 as LNHDA and CDR2 as SQIVND (reference sequence).

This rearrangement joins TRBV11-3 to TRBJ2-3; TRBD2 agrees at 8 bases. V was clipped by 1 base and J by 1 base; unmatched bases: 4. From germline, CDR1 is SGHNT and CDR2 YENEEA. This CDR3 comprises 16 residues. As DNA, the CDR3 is TGTGCCAGCAGCTTAGGGGCGGGGGGAGGCACAGATACGCAGTATTTT. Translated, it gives CASSLGAGGGTDTQYF.

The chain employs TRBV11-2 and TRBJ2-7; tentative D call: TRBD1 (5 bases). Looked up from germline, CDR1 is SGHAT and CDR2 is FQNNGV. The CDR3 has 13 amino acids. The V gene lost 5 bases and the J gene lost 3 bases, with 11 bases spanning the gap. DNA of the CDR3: TGTGCCAGCAGCCAGACAGTCGTCTACGAGCAGTACTTC. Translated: CASSQTVVYEQYF.

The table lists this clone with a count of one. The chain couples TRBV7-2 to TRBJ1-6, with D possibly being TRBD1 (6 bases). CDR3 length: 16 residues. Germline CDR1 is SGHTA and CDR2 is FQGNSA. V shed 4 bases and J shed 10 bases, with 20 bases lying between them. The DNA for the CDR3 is TGTGCCAGCAGCTCCCAAGCGGGGGGGGCTATATCACCCCTCCACTTT. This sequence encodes CASSSQAGGAISPLHF.

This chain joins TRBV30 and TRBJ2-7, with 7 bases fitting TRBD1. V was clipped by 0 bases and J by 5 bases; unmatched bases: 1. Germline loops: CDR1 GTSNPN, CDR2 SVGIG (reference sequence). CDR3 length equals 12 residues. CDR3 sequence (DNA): TGTGCCTGGAGTGTTAGGGGGCACGAGCAGTACTTC. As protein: CAWSVRGHEQYF.

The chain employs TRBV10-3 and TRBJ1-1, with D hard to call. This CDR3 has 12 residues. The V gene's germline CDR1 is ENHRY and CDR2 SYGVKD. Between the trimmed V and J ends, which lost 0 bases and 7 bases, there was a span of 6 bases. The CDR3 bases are TGTGCCATCAGTGAGTCGGGCAATGAAGCTTTCTTT. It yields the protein CAISESGNEAFF.

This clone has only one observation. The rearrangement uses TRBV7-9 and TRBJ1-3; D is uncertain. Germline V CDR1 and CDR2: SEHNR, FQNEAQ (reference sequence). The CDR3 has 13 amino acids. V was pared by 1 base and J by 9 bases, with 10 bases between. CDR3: CASSLVAEITIYF. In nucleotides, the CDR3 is TGTGCCAGCAGCTTAGTGGCAGAAATCACCATATATTTT.

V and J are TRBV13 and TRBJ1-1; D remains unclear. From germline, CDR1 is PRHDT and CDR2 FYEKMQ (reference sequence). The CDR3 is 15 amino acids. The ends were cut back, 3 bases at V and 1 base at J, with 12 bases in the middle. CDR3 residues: CASSFGALPNTEAFF. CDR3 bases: TGTGCCAGCAGCTTCGGAGCCCTTCCGAACACTGAAGCTTTCTTT.

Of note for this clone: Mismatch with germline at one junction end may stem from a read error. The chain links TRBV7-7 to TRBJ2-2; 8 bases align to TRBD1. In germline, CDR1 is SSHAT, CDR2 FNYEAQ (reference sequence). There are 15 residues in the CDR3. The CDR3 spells CASSLTDREAGELFF. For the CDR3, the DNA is TGTGCTAGCAGCCTGACGGACAGGGAGGCCGGGGAGCTGTTTTTT.

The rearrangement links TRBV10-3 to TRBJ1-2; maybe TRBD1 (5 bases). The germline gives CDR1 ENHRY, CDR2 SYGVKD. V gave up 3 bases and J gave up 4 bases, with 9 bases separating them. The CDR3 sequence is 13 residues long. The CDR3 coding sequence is TGTGCCATCAGTGAAGAAGGGGCCTATGGCTACACCTTC. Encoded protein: CAISEEGAYGYTF.

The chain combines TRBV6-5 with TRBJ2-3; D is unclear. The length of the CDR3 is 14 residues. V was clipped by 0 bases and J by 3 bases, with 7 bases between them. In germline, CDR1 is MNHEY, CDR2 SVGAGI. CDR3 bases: TGTGCCAGCAGTTACTCCGACAATACAGATACGCAGTATTTT. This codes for CASSYSDNTDTQYF.

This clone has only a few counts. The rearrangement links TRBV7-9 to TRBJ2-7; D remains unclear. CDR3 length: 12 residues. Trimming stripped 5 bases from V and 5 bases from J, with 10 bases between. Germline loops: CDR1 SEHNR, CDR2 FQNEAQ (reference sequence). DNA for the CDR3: TGTGCCAGCAGCGAACAAAACGACGAGCAGTACTTC. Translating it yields CASSEQNDEQYF. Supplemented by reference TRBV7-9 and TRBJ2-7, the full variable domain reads DTGVSQNPRHKITKRGQNVTFRCDPISEHNRLYWYRQTLGQGPEFLTYFQNEAQLEKSRLLSDRFSAERPKGSFSTLEIQRTEQGDSAMYLCASSEQNDEQYFGPGTRLTVT.

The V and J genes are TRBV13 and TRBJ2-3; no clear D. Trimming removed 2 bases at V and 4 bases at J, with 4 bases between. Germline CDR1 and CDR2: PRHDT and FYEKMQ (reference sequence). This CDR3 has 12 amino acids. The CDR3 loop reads CASSLLADTQYF. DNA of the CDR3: TGTGCCAGCAGCTTACTAGCAGATACGCAGTATTTT. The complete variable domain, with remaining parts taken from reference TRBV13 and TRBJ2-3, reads AAGVIQSPRHLIKEKRETATLKCYPIPRHDTVYWYQQGPGQDPQFLISFYEKMQSDKGSIPDRFSAQQFSDYHSELNMSSLELGDSALYFCASSLLADTQYFGPGTRLTVL.

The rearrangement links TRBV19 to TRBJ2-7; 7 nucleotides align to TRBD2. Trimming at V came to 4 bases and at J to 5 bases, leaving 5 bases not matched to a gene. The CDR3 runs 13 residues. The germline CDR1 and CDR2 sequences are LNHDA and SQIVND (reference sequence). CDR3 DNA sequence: TGTGCCAGTAGTAAAGCGGGGTCCCACGAGCAGTACTTC. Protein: CASSKAGSHEQYF. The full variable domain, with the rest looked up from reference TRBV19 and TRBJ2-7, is DGGITQSPKYLFRKEGQNVTLSCEQNLNHDAMYWYRQDPGQGLRLIYYSQIVNDFQKGDIAEGYSVSREKKESFPLTVTSAQKNPTAFYLCASSKAGSHEQYFGPGTRLTVT.

The CDR3 nucleotides are TGTGCCAGAAGCCTAGTTTCCGACAGTCCTAACTATGGCTACACCTTC. Protein: CARSLVSDSPNYGYTF. The chain links TRBV5-3 to TRBJ1-2; possible D gene TRBD1, 5 bases. TRBV5-3 is an ORF, with its function uncertain. CDR3 size: 16 residues. Trimming removed 4 bases from V and 0 bases from J, with 16 bases in between.

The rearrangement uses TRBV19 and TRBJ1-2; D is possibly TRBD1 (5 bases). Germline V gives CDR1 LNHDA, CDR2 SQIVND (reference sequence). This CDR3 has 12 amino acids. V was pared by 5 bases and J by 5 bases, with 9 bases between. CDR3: CASSSQGYGYTF. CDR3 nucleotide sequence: TGTGCCAGTAGTTCGCAGGGATATGGCTACACCTTC.

The CDR3, as DNA: TGTGCCACCAGCAGAGATTGGAGGGGGGGTGGGACAGATACGCAGTATTTT. Residues: CATSRDWRGGGTDTQYF. The gene calls are TRBV15 and TRBJ2-3; D possibly corresponds to TRBD2 (7 bases). V lost 0 bases and J lost 3, with 16 bases in between. The CDR3 has 17 residues. The germline CDR1 and CDR2 sequences are LNHNV and YYDKDF (reference sequence).

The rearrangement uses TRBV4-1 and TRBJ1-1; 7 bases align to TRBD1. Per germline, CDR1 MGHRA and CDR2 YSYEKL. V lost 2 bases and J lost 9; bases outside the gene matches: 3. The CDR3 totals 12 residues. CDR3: CASSQPRGKAFF. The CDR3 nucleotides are TGCGCCAGCAGCCAACCCAGGGGGAAAGCTTTCTTT.